This TCR beta chain originates from a study of blood T cell repertoires in COVID-19. About the research overall: Whether acute or convalescent, the COVID-19 samples came from the United States, Italy and Spain.

Method: immunoSEQ multiplex PCR; TCRdb's copy keeps in-frame clones and lacks some. The sample lists 200,000 or so clones, roughly 79% occurring once. The specimen sequenced was peripheral blood. This clonotype was sampled from a man in his sixties with active or convalescent COVID-19.

The CDR3: CASSNGLAAGTGELFF. In DNA, the CDR3 is TGTGCCAGTAGTAATGGGCTAGCGGCGGGCACCGGGGAGCTGTTTTTT. This chain connects TRBV19 to TRBJ2-2; 7 bases are shared with TRBD2. V gave up 4 bases and J gave up 4 bases; unmatched junction bases: 9. Germline V gene data show CDR1 as LNHDA and CDR2 as SQIVND (reference sequence). This CDR3 comprises 16 residues. Supplemented by reference TRBV19 and TRBJ2-2, the full variable domain reads DGGITQSPKYLFRKEGQNVTLSCEQNLNHDAMYWYRQDPGQGLRLIYYSQIVNDFQKGDIAEGYSVSREKKESFPLTVTSAQKNPTAFYLCASSNGLAAGTGELFFGEGSRLTVL.